These T cell receptor beta chains were read from a single sample in a study of T cells after posttransplantation cyclophosphamide. Generated by immunoSEQ multiplex PCR, the TCRdb table keeps only in-frame clones and is missing some. The record shows 9,500 to 15,000 clones for this sample, with no singletons present. The specimen was PBMCs, collected after allogeneic stem cell transplant with posttransplant cyclophosphamide. All receptors come from a female patient aged 35-55 years who received an allogeneic stem cell transplant from a related donor, was CMV-positive, and had acute GVHD only. The T cells may come from the graft donor. Each CDR3 is given with its conserved first and last residue. D genes are given only for firm matches. Each size is once, few or many counts, or a class when the clone is expanded.

D gene: -; J gene: TRBJ1-2; V gene: TRBV11-2; clone size: many; CDR3 DNA: TGTGCCAGCAGCTTAGCGGGGGGGATGTTGGGCTACACCTTC; CDR3 protein: CASSLAGGMLGYTF
D gene: TRBD1; J gene: TRBJ2-2; V gene: TRBV7-6; clone size: many; CDR3 DNA: TGTGCCAGCAGCTCACCCCTTGACAGGGGGGACACCGGGGAGCTGTTTTTT; CDR3 protein: CASSSPLDRGDTGELFF
D gene: -; J gene: TRBJ2-1; V gene: TRBV5-1; clone size: many; CDR3 DNA: TGCGCCAGCAGCTTGGCTACTAGCTCCTACAATGAGCAGTTCTTC; CDR3 protein: CASSLATSSYNEQFF
D gene: -; J gene: TRBJ1-4; V gene: TRBV4-1; clone size: many; CDR3 DNA: TGCGCCAGCAGCAGCGGTCACGTGGCTGAAAAACTGTTTTTT; CDR3 protein: CASSSGHVAEKLFF
D gene: -; J gene: TRBJ1-4; V gene: TRBV4-1; clone size: many; CDR3 DNA: TGCGCCAGCAGCCAAGGGACAGTTTCCAATGAAAAACTGTTTTTT; CDR3 protein: CASSQGTVSNEKLFF
D gene: TRBD2; J gene: TRBJ2-1; V gene: TRBV9; clone size: many; CDR3 DNA: TGTGCCAGCAGCGTTGTTACTAGCGGGGATGAGCAGTTCTTC; CDR3 protein: CASSVVTSGDEQFF
D gene: -; J gene: TRBJ1-4; V gene: TRBV6-6; clone size: many; CDR3 DNA: TGTGCCAGCAGTAACCGGGGCCGGGGGGACGAAAAACTGTTTTTT; CDR3 protein: CASSNRGRGDEKLFF
D gene: -; J gene: TRBJ1-1; V gene: TRBV11-3; clone size: many; CDR3 DNA: TGTGCCAGCAGCTTAACAGTGAACACTGAAGCTTTCTTT; CDR3 protein: CASSLTVNTEAFF
D gene: -; J gene: TRBJ1-3; V gene: TRBV19; clone size: many; CDR3 DNA: TGTGCCAGTAGTGTCCCCAGGGTAGGCGGAGGAAACACCATATATTTT; CDR3 protein: CASSVPRVGGGNTIYF
D gene: TRBD1; J gene: TRBJ2-7; V gene: TRBV4-1; clone size: many; CDR3 DNA: TGCGCCAGCAGCCAAGGGGGACAGGCGCCCTACGAGCAGTACTTC; CDR3 protein: CASSQGGQAPYEQYF
D gene: -; J gene: TRBJ2-7; V gene: TRBV2; clone size: many; CDR3 DNA: TGTGCCAGCAGTGAGATGGGAGGAGGTTACGAGCAGTACTTC; CDR3 protein: CASSEMGGGYEQYF
D gene: -; J gene: TRBJ2-1; V gene: TRBV7-9; clone size: many; CDR3 DNA: TGTGCCAGCAGCTTCGGCGGGTTAGGTGGGTTCTTC; CDR3 protein: CASSFGGLGGFF
D gene: -; J gene: TRBJ2-2; V gene: TRBV6-1; clone size: few; CDR3 DNA: TGTGCCAGCAGCCCCAGGCAGTCGAACACCGGGGAGCTGTTTTTT; CDR3 protein: CASSPRQSNTGELFF
D gene: TRBD2; J gene: TRBJ2-3; V gene: TRBV19; clone size: many; CDR3 DNA: TGTGCCAGTAGTGTTAGCGGGAGAGTCACAGATACGCAGTATTTT; CDR3 protein: CASSVSGRVTDTQYF
D gene: -; J gene: TRBJ1-3; V gene: TRBV15; clone size: many; CDR3 DNA: TGTGCCACCAGCAGAGATAGGGAGTCCTCGGGAAACACCATATATTTT; CDR3 protein: CATSRDRESSGNTIYF
D gene: TRBD2; J gene: TRBJ2-2; V gene: TRBV6-4; clone size: many; CDR3 DNA: TGTGCCAGCAGTGCTACTAGCGGGGGGACCTTAAACACCGGGGAGCTGTTTTTT; CDR3 protein: CASSATSGGTLNTGELFF
D gene: TRBD2; J gene: TRBJ2-7; V gene: TRBV7-2; clone size: many; CDR3 DNA: TGTGCCAGCAGCGCGGGCGGGAGGTTCGGGGGGACCTACGAGCAGTACTTC; CDR3 protein: CASSAGGRFGGTYEQYF
D gene: -; J gene: TRBJ2-5; V gene: TRBV9; clone size: many; CDR3 DNA: TGTGCCAGCAGCTCTAGTAACGGCTACCAAGAGACCCAGTACTTC; CDR3 protein: CASSSSNGYQETQYF
D gene: -; J gene: TRBJ2-4; V gene: TRBV29-1; clone size: many; CDR3 DNA: TGCAGCGTTGAACCGAATGACAGCAAAAACATTCAGTACTTC; CDR3 protein: CSVEPNDSKNIQYF